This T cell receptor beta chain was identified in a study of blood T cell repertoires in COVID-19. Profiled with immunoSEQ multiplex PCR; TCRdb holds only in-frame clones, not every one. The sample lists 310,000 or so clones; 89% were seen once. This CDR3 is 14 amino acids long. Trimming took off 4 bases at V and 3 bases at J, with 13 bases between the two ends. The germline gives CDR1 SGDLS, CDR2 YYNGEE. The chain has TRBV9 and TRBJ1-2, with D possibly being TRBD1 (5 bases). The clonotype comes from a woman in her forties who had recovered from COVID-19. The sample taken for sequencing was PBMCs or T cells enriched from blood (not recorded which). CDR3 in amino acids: CASSPRGSYYGYTF. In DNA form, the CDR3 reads TGTGCCAGCAGCCCCCGGGGGAGCTACTATGGCTACACCTTC.